The entry below describes one T cell receptor (beta chain). There is no known antigen for this receptor. Within one base of it there is no much larger clone, and no base qualities were kept. Reading from cysteine to phenylalanine, the CDR3 counts 14 amino acids. Only CDR3 DNA remains: 42 bases, in frame from the first base. V drops 1 base and J drops 2 bases, leaving 9 bases in between. According to the germline V gene (reference sequence), CDR1 reads SGHNT and CDR2 reads YYREEE. The source of the sample is a study of tumor T cells in aggressive B-cell lymphoma (dated by TCRdb to 2015 to 2018). Library method: the immunoSEQ multiplex PCR assay. TCRdb stores this immuneACCESS table with in-frame sequences only. Part of the clones is absent; in the studies checked, under half of the shortfall reflects unresolved V genes, and no reason is known for the rest. The sample has around 850 clones on record, about 77% of them singletons. The top ten clones comprise 17% of the sample.

The sequence links TRBV5-4 to TRBJ1-2; the D gene is perhaps TRBD1, from 5 matching bases. Material for sequencing was tumor tissue. This sequence was found in an adult with diffuse large B cell lymphoma. The CDR3 region: CASSLQRTNYGYTF. The DNA sequence is TGTGCCAGCAGCTTGCAACGGACAAACTATGGCTACACCTTC.